At least ten counts were recorded for the clone carrying this T cell receptor (beta chain). The antigen is unknown. The germline V and J ends were trimmed by 5 bases and 7 bases, with 14 bases remaining between them. Per the germline V gene, CDR1 is DFQATT and CDR2 is SNEGSKA (reference sequence). The CDR3 has 13 residues. The source of the sample is a study of early T cells in non-severe SARS-CoV-2 infection. General study findings and limits: VDJdb-based matching was biased toward anti-spike CD8 responses and missed private and CD4 specificities.

TCRdb re-called the 5' RACE reads through MiXCR, storing one row per CDR3 protein. This sample yields about 83,000 distinct CDR3 sequences, of which about an eighth are seen a single time; roughly 3% belongs to the top ten. This chain connects TRBV20-1 to TRBJ1-4; D might be TRBD1 (6 bases). Sequenced sample: whole blood. The TCR was taken from an adult who was a healthcare worker with PCR-confirmed SARS-CoV-2 infection or an uninfected control (not recorded which). CDR3 sequence (DNA): TGCAGTGCTGCCCGGCAGGGGTTTGAAAAACTGTTTTTT. Translation gives CSAARQGFEKLFF.